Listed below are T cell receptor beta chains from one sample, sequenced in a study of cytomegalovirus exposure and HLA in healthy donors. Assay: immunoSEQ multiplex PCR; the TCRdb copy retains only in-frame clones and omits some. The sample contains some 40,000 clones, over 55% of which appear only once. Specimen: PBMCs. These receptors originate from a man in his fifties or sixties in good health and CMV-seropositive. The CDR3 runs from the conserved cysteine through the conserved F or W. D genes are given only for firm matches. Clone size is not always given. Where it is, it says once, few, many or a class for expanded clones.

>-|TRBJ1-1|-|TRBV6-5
TGTGCCAGCAGTAACTATCGCGGTAACACTGAAGCTTTCTTT
CASSNYRGNTEAFF
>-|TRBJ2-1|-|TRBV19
TGTGCCAGTAGTAAGGGGGCGGGACCGTCAAATAGGGATGAGCAGTTCTTC
CASSKGAGPSNRDEQFF
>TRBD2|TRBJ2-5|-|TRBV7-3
TGTGCCAGCAGCTTAAGGGCGGGAGGAGAGACCCAGTACTTC
CASSLRAGGETQYF
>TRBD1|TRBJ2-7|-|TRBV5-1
TGCGCCAGCAGCCAAAACCCCGGGACAGGGGTTAGCTACGAGCAGTACTTC
CASSQNPGTGVSYEQYF
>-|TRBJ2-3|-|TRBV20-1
TGCAGTGCTAGCCCGGATACGCAGTATTTT
CSASPDTQYF
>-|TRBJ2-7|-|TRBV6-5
TGTGCCAGCAGTTACGTTCCGGGCTACGAGCAGTACTTC
CASSYVPGYEQYF
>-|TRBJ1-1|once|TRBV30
TGTGCCTGGAGTGTACTTTCGATCTGGGCGGGGGGCTCTGAAGCTTTCTTT
CAWSVLSIWAGGSEAFF
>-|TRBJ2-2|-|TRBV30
TGTGCCTGGAGTCTCGGACTGGTCACCGGGGAGCTGTTTTTT
CAWSLGLVTGELFF
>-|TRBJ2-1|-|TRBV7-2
TGTGCCAGCAGCTCGGACTTGAGCTCCTACAATGAGCAGTTCTTC
CASSSDLSSYNEQFF
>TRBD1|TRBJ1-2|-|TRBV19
TGTGCCAGTAGTACCGGGACAGGGACGTCCTATGGCTACACCTTC
CASSTGTGTSYGYTF
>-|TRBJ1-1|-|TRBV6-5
TGTGCCAGCAGCCCAGACTGGACTGAAGCTTTCTTT
CASSPDWTEAFF
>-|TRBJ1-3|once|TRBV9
TGTGCCAGCAACAACCCTGGGGGGGGCTGGGGCTCTGGAAACACCATATATTTT
CASNNPGGGWGSGNTIYF
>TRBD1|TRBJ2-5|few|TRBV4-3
TGCGCCAGCAGCCAAGATTTGGGACAGTTAGAGACCCAGTACTTC
CASSQDLGQLETQYF
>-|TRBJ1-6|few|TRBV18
TGTGCCAGCTCACCGGGTTTTGTGGGGGACAAATCTAATTCACCCCTCCACTTT
CASSPGFVGDKSNSPLHF
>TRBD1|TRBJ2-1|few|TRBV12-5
TGTGCTAGTTTCCCCCAGACAGGGGGGAACAATGAGCAGTTCTTC
CASFPQTGGNNEQFF
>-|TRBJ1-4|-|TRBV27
TGTGCCAGCAGTTTCAGGGTGGGTGAAAAACTGTTTTTT
CASSFRVGEKLFF
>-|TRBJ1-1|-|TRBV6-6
TGTGCCAGCAGTTATAGAAGAACCGGGAACACTGAAGCTTTCTTT
CASSYRRTGNTEAFF
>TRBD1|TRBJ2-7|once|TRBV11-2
TGTGCCAGCAGCCCCAGGACAGGGTCCTACGAGCAGTACTTC
CASSPRTGSYEQYF
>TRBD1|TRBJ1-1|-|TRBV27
TGTGCCAGCAGTACCCGACAGGGGAACACTGAAGCTTTCTTT
CASSTRQGNTEAFF
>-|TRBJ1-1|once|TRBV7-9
TGTGCCAGCAGCTTAGCCCCCGGCACTGAAGCTTTCTTT
CASSLAPGTEAFF
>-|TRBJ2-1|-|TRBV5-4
TGTGCCAGCAGCTTGGGTGGAGACTCCTACAATGAGCAGTTCTTC
CASSLGGDSYNEQFF
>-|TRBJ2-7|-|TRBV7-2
TGTGCCAGCAGCCACCGAGGGACCTACGAGCAGTACTTC
CASSHRGTYEQYF
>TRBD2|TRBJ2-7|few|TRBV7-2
TGTGCCACTTCAGAGTTTCCTAGCGGGAGTATCGAGCAGTACTTC
CATSEFPSGSIEQYF
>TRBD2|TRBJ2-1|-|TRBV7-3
TGTGCCAGCAGCTATTTAGCGGGAGGTCTCTCCGGGGACAATGAGCAGTTCTTC
CASSYLAGGLSGDNEQFF
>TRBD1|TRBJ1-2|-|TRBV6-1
TGTGCCAGCAGTCAGGGGGCCTATGGCTACACCTTC
CASSQGAYGYTF
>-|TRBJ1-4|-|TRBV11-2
TGTGCCAGCAGTCCGCGCATGAGAAAACTGTTTTTT
CASSPRMRKLFF
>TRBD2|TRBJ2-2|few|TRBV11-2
TGTGCCAGCAGCTTGATTAGCGGGAGGACCGGGGAGCTGTTTTTT
CASSLISGRTGELFF
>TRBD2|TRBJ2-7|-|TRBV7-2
TGTGCCAGCAGCTTAGCGGGACTAGCGGCGGACGAGCAGTACTTC
CASSLAGLAADEQYF
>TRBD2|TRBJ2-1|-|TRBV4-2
TGTGCCAGCAGCCGAGAGACTAGCGGATCCTACAATGAGCAGTTCTTC
CASSRETSGSYNEQFF
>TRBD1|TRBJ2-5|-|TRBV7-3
TGTGCCAGCAGCTTAACAGGGGGCAGGGAGACCCAGTACTTC
CASSLTGGRETQYF
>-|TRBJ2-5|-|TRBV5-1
TGCGCCAGCAGCTCCGGCGAAGGGGGTAGGAGAGAGACCCAGTACTTC
CASSSGEGGRRETQYF
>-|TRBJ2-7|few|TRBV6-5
TGTGCCAGCAGTTACTCGCGGGTATACGAGCAGTACTTC
CASSYSRVYEQYF
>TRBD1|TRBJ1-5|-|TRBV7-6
TGTGCCAGCAGCTTAACAGGGGATTTCAATCAGCCCCAGCATTTT
CASSLTGDFNQPQHF
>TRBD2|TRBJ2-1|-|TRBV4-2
TGTGCCAGCAGCCAAGATTTCACTAGCGGGAGGACAAGCAATGAGCAGTTCTTC
CASSQDFTSGRTSNEQFF
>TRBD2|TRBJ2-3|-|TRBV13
TGTGCCAGCAGCTTCTTCCGTGGCGGGAGAAGAGATACGCAGTATTTT
CASSFFRGGRRDTQYF
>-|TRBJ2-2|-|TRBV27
TGTGCCAGCAGTTTATTAGCCACCGGGGAGCTGTTTTTT
CASSLLATGELFF